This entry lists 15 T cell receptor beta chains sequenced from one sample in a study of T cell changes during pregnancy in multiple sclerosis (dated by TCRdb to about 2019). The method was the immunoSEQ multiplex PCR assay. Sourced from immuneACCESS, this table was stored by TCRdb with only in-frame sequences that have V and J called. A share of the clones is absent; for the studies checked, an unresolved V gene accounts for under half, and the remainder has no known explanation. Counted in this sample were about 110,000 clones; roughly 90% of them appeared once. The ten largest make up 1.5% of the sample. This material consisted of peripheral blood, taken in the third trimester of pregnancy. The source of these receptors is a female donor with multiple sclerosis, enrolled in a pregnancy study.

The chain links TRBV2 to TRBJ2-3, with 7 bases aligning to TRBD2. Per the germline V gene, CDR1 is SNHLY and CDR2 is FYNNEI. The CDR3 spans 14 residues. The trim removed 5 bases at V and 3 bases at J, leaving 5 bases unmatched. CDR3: CASSLGTTTDTQYF. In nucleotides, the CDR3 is TGTGCCAGCAGTCTCGGGACTACGACAGATACGCAGTATTTT.

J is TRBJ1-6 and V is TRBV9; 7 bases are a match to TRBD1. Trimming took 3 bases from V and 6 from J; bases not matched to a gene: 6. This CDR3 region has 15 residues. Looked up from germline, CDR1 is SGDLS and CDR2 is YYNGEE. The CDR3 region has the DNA TGTGCCAGCAGCGAAAGGGGGCTAGGTAATTCACCCCTCCACTTT. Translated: CASSERGLGNSPLHF.

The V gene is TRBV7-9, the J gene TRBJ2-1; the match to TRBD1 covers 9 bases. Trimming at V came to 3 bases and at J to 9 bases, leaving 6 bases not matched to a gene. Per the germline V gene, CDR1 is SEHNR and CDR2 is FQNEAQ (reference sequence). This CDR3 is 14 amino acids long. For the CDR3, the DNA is TGTGCCAGCAGCTTGATGGGACAGGGCTCTGAGCAGTTCTTC. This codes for CASSLMGQGSEQFF.

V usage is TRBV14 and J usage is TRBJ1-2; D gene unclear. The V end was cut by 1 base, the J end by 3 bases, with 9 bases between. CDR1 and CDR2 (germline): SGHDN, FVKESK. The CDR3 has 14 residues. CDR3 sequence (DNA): TGTGCCAGCAGCCAAGGGCCAGGCTACTATGGCTACACCTTC. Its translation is CASSQGPGYYGYTF.

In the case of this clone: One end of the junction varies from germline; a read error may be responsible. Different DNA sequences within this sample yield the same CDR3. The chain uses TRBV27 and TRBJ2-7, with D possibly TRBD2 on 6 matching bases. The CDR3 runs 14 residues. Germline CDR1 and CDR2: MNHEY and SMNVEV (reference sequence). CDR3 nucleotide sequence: TGTGCCAGCACCTCCCCGGGACTTCCCTACGAGCAATACTTC. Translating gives CASTSPGLPYEQYF.

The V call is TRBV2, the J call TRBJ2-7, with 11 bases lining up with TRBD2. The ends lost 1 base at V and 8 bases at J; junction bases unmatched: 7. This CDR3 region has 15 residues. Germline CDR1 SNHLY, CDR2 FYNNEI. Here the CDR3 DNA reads TGTGCCAGCAGTGAAGACCGGCTAGCGGGGGGTAAGCAGTACTTC. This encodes CASSEDRLAGGKQYF.

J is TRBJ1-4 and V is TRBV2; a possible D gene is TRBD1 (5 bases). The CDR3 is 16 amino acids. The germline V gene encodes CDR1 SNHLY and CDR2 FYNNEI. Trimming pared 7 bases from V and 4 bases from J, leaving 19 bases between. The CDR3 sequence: CASNRPGIRGNEKLFF. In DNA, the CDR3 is TGTGCCAGCAATCGGCCAGGGATTAGGGGTAATGAAAAACTGTTTTTT.

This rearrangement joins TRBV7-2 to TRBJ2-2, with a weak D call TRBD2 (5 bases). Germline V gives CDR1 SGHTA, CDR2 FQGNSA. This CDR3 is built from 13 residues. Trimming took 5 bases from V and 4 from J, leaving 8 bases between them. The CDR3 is CASSLRGTGELFF. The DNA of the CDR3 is TGTGCCAGCAGCCTCCGGGGCACCGGGGAGCTGTTTTTT.

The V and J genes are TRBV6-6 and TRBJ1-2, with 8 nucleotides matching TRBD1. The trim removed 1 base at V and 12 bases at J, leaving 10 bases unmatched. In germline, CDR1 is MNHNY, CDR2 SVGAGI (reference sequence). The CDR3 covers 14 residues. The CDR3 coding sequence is TGTGCCAGCAGTTACTTCGCAGGGGGCCCCCCAAACACCTTC. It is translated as CASSYFAGGPPNTF.

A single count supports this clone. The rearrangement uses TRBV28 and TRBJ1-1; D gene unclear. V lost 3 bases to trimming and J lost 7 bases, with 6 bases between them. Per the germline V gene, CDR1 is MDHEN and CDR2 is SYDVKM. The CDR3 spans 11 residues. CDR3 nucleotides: TGTGCCAGCAGTTTTCGGGTTGAAGCTTTCTTT. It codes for CASSFRVEAFF.

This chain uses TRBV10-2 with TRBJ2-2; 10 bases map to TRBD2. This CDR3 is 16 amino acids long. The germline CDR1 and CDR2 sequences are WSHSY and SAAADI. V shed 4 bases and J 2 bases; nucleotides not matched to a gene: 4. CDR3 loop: CASSVGTSVNTGELFF. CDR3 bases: TGCGCCAGCAGTGTGGGGACTAGCGTTAACACCGGGGAGCTGTTTTTT.

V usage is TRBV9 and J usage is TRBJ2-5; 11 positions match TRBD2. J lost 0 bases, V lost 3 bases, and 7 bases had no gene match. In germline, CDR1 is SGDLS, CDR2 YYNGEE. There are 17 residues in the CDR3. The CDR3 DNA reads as TGTGCCAGCAGCGCCGCCGTGACTAGCGGGGACCAAGAGACCCAGTACTTC. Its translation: CASSAAVTSGDQETQYF.

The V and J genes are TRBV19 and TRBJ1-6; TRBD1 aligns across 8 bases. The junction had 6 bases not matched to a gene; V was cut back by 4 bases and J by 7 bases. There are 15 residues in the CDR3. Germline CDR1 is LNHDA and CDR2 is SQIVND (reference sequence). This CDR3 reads CASSTGQGRNSPLHF. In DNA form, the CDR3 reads TGTGCCAGTAGTACCGGACAGGGTCGGAATTCACCCCTCCACTTT.

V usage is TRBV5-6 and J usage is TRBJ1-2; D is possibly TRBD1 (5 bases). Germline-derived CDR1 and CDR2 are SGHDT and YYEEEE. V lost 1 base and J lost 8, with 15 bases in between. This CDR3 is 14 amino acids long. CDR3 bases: TGTGCCAGCAGCTTGTATGGGCAGGGCAGCGGCTACACCTTC. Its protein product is CASSLYGQGSGYTF. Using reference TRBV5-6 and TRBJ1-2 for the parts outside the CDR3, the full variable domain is DAGVTQSPTHLIKTRGQQVTLRCSPKSGHDTVSWYQQALGQGPQFIFQYYEEEERQRGNFPDRFSGHQFPNYSSELNVNALLLGDSALYLCASSLYGQGSGYTFGSGTRLTVV.

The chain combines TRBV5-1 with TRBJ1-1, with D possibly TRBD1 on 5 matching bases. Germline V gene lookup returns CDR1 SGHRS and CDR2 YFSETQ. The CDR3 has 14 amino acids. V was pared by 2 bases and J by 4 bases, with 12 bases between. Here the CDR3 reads CASSFPREGTEAFF. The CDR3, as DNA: TGCGCCAGCAGCTTTCCCAGGGAGGGCACTGAAGCTTTCTTT.